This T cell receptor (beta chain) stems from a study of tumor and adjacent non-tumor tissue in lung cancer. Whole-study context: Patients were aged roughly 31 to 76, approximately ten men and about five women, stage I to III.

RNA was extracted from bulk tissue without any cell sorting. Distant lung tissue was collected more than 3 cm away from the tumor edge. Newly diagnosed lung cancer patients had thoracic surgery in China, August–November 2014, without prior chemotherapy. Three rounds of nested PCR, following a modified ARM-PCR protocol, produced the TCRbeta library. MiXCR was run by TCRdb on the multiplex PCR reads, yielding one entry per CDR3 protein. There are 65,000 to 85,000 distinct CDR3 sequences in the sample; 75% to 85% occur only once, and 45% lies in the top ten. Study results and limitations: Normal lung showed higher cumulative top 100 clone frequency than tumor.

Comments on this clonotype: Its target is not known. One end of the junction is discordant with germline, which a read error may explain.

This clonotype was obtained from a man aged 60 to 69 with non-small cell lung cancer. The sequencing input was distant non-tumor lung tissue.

The CDR3 nucleotides read TGTGCCAGAAGCTTGGGGGGGACTATCCTCGATACGCAGTATTTT. The encoded protein is CARSLGGTILDTQYF. The chain carries TRBV5-4 and TRBJ2-3; 7 nucleotides align to TRBD2. The CDR3 spans 15 residues. Germline assignment: CDR1 SGHNT and CDR2 YYREEE (reference sequence).